The subject of this entry is one T cell receptor (beta chain). TCRdb re-called the 5' RACE reads and gives one entry per CDR3 protein, without DNA. This sample contains 350,000 to 400,000 distinct CDR3 sequences. The sample originates from a study of monozygotic twins with inflammatory bowel disease. This CDR3 spans 15 amino acids. Germline lookup yields CDR1 MGHRA and CDR2 YSYEKL. V is TRBV4-1 and J is TRBJ1-5; as DNA is missing, the TRBD1 call by TCRdb cannot be tested. This TCR was sampled from a human donor with ulcerative colitis or Crohn's disease, or a healthy co-twin of an affected twin (not recorded which). Sequencing was performed on blood. The CDR3 sequence: CASSQDVGGYQPQHF.